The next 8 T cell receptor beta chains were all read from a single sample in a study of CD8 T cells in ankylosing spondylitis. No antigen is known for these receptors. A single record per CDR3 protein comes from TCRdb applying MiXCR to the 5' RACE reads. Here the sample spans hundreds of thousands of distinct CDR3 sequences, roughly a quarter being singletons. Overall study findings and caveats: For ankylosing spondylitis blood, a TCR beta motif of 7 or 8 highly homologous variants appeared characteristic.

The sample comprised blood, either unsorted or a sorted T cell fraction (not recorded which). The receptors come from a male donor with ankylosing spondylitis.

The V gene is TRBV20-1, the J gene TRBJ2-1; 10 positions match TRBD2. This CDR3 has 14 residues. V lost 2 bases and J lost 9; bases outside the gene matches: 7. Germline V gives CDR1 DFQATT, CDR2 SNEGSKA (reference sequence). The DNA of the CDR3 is TGCAGTGCTAGAAGCGGGAGGGGGGTCGGTGAGCAGTTCTTC. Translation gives CSARSGRGVGEQFF.

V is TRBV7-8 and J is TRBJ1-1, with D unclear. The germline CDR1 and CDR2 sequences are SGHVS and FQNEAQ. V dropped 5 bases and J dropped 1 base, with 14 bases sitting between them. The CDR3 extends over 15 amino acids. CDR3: CASSRPGVQNTEAFF. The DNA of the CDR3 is TGTGCCAGCAGCCGCCCCGGGGTACAGAACACTGAAGCTTTCTTT.

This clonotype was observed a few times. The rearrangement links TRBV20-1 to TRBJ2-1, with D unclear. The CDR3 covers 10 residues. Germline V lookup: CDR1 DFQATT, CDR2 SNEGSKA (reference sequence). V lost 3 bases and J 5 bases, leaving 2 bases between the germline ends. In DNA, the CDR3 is TGCAGTGCTAGTCACAATGAGCAGTTCTTC. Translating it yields CSASHNEQFF.

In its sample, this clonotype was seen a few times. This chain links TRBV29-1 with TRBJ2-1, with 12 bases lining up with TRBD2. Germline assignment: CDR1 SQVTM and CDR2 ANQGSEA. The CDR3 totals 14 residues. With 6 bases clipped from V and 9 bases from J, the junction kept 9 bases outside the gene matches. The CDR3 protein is CSVPGLAGNGEQFF. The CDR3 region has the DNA TGCAGCGTCCCCGGACTAGCGGGAAACGGTGAGCAGTTCTTC.

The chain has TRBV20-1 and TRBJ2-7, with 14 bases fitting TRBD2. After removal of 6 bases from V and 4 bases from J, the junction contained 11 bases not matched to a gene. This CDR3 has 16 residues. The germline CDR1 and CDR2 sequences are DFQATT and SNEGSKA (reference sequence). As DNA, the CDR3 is TGCAGTGCCAAAACCGGGACTAGCGGGAGTGGATACGAGCAGTACTTC. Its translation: CSAKTGTSGSGYEQYF.

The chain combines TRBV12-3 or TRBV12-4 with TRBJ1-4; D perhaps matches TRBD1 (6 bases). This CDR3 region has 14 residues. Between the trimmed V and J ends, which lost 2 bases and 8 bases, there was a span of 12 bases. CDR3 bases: TGTGCCAGCAGTTTAAGGGGGGAGGGAGAAAAACTGTTTTTT. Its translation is CASSLRGEGEKLFF.

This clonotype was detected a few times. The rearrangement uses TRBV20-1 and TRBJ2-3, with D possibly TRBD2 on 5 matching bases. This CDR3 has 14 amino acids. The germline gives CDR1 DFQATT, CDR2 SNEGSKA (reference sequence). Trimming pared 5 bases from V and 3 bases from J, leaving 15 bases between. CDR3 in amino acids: CSAYREPGTDTQYF. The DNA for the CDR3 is TGCAGTGCTTACCGGGAACCGGGGACAGATACGCAGTATTTT.

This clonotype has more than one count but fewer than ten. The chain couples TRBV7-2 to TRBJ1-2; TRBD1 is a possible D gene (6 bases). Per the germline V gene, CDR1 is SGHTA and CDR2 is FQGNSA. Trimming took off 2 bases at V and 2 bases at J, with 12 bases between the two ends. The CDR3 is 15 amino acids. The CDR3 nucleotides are TGTGCCAGCAGCTTAAATCCCGGGGGCAACTATGGCTACACCTTC. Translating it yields CASSLNPGGNYGYTF.